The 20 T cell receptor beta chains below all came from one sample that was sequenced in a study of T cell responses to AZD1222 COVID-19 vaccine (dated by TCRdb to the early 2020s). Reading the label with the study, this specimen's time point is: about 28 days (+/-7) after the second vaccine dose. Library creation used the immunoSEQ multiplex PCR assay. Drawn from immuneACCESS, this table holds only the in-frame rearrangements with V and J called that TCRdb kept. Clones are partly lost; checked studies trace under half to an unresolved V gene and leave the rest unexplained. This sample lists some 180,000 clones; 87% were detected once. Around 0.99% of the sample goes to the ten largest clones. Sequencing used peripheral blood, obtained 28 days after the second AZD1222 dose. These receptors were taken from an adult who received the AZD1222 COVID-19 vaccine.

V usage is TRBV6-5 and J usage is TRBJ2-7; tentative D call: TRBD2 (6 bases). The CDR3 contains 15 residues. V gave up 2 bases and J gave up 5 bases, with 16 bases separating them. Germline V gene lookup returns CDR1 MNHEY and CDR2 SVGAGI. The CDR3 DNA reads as TGTGCCAGCAGTTACCCCCGTGGCGGGATAAACGAGCAGTACTTC. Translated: CASSYPRGGINEQYF.

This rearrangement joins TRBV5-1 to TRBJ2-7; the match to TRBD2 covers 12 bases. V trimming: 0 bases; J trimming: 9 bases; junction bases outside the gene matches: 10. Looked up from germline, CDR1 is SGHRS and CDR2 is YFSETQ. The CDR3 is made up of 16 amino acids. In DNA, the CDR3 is TGCGCCAGCAGCTTGGCCCCGGGGGAGACTAGCGGGGGGCAGTACTTC. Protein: CASSLAPGETSGGQYF.

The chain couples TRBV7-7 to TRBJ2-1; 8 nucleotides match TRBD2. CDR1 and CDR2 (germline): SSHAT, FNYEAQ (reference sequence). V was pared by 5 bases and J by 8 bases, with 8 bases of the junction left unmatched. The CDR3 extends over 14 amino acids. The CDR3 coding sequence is TGTGCCAGCAGCCAAGCGGTCGGGGGGGATGAGCAGTTCTTC. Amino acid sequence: CASSQAVGGDEQFF. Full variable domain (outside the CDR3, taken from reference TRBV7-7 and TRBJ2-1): GAGVSQSPRYKVTKRGQDVTLRCDPISSHATLYWYQQALGQGPEFLTYFNYEAQPDKSGLPSDRFSAERPEGSISTLTIQRTEQRDSAMYRCASSQAVGGDEQFFGPGTRLTVL.

As DNA, the CDR3 is TGTGCCAGCAGTACTCGACAGGGTGGCACTGAAGCTTTCTTT. Residues: CASSTRQGGTEAFF. V is TRBV6-5 and J is TRBJ1-1; TRBD1 matches at 7 bases. The CDR3 spans 14 residues. V was clipped by 5 bases and J by 4 bases; unmatched bases: 7. CDR1 and CDR2 (germline): MNHEY, SVGAGI.

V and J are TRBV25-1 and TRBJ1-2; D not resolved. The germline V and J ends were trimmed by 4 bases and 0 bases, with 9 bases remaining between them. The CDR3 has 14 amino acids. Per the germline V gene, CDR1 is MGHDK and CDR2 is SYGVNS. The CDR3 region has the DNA TGTGCCAGCAGTGTAGGACGGACTAACTATGGCTACACCTTC. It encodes CASSVGRTNYGYTF.

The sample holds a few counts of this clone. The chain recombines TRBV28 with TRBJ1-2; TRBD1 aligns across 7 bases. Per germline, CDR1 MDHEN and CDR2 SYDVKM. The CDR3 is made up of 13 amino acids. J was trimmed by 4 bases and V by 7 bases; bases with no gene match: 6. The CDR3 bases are TGTGCCAGCACCCCACAGGGGCTCTATGGCTACACCTTC. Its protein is CASTPQGLYGYTF.

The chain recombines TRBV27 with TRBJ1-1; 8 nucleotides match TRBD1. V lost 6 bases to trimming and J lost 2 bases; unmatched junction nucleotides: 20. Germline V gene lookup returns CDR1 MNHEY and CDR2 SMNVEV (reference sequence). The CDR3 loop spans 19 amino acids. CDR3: CASSPRGLTGEGFNTEAFF. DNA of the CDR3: TGTGCCAGCAGCCCCCGCGGGCTGACAGGGGAGGGCTTTAACACTGAAGCTTTCTTT.

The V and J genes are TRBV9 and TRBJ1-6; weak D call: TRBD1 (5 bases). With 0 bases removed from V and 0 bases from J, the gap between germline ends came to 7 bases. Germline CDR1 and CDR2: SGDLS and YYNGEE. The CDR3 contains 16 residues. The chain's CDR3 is CASSVEGSSYNSPLHF. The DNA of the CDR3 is TGTGCCAGCAGCGTAGAGGGGAGCTCCTATAATTCACCCCTCCACTTT.

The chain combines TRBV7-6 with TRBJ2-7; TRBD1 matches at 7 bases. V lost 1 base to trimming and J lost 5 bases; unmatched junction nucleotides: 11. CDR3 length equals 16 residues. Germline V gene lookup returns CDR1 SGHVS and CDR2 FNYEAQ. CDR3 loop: CASSLEVPTGRHEQYF. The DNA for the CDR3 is TGTGCCAGCAGCTTAGAGGTACCGACAGGGAGACACGAGCAGTACTTC.

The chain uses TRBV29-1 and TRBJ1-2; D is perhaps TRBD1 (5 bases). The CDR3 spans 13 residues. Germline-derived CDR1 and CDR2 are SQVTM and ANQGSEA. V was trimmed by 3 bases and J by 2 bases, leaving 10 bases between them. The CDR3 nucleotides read TGCAGCGTTGAGGAGGGACCAAACTATGGCTACACCTTC. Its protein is CSVEEGPNYGYTF.

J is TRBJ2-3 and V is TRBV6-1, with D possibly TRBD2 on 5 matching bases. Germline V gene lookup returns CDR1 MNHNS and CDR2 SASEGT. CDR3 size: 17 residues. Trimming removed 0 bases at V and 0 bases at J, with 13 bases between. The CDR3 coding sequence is TGTGCCAGCAGTGAAGCTAATGTGGGGAGTAGCACAGATACGCAGTATTTT. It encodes CASSEANVGSSTDTQYF.

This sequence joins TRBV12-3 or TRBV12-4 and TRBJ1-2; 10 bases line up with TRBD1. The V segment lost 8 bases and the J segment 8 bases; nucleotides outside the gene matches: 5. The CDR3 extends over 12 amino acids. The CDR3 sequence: CASRQGAEGYTF. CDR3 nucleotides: TGTGCCAGCCGACAGGGGGCGGAGGGCTACACCTTC.

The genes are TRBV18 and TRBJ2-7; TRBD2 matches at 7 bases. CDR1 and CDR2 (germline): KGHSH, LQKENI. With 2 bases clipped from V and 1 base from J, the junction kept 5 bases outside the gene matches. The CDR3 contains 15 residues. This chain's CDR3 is CASSPGRDGSYEQYF. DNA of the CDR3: TGTGCCAGCTCACCAGGGAGGGATGGTTCCTACGAGCAGTACTTC.

The CDR3 DNA sequence: TGTGCCAGCAGCAAATACGGAGGGCGCGGCACAGATACGCAGTATTTT. This sequence encodes CASSKYGGRGTDTQYF. The J gene is TRBJ2-3, the V gene TRBV21-1; the table calls TRBD2, which could not be checked here. TRBV21-1 is classified as a pseudogene. The CDR3 is made up of 16 amino acids.

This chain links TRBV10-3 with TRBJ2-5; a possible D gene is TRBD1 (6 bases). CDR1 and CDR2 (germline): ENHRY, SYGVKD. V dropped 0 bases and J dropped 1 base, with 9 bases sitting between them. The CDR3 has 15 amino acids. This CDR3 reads CAISESLTGQETQYF. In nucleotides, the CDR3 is TGTGCCATCAGTGAGTCATTGACAGGCCAAGAGACCCAGTACTTC.

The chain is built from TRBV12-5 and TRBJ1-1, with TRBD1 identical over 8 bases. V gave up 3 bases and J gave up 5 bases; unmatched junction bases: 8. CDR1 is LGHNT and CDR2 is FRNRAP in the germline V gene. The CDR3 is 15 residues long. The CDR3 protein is CASGFIQQGGTEAFF. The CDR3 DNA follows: TGTGCTAGTGGTTTTATACAACAGGGGGGTACTGAAGCTTTCTTT.

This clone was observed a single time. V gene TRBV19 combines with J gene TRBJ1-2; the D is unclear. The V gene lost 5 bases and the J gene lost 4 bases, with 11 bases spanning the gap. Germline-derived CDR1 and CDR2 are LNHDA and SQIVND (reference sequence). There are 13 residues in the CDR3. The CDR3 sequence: CASSGGEFYGYTF. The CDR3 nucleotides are TGTGCCAGTAGTGGTGGGGAGTTCTATGGCTACACCTTC.

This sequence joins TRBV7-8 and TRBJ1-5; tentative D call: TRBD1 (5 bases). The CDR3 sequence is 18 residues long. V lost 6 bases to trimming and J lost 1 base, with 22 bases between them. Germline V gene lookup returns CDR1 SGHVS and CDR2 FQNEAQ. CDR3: CASSTWAGYIWSNQPQHF. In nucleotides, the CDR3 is TGTGCCAGCAGTACGTGGGCAGGGTACATATGGAGCAATCAGCCCCAGCATTTT.

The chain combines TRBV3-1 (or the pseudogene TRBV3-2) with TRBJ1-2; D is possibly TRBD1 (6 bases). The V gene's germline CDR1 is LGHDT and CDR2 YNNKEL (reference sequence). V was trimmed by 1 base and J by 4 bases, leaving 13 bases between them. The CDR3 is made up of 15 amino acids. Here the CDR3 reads CASSQGRGQSYGYTF. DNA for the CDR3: TGTGCCAGCAGCCAAGGACGGGGGCAAAGCTATGGCTACACCTTC.

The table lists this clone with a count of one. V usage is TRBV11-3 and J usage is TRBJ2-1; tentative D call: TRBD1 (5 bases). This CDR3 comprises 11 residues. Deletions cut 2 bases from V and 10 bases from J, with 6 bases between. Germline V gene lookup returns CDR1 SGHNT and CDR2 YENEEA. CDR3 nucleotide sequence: TGTGCCAGCAGCTTAACAGGAGAGCAGTTCTTC. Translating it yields CASSLTGEQFF.